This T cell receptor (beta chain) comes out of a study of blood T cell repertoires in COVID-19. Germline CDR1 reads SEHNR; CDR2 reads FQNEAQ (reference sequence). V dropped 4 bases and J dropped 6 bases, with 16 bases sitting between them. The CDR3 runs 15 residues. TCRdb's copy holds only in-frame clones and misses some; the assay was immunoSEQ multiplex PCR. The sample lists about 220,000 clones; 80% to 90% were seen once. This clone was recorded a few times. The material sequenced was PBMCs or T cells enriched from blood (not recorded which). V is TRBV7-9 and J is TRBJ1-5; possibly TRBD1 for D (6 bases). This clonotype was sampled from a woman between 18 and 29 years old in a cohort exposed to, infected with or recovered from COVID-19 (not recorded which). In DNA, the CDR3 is TGTGCCAGCAGCTCAGGATCTACAGGGAGTCAGCCCCAGCATTTT. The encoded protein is CASSSGSTGSQPQHF.